These 30 T cell receptor beta chains were sequenced from one sample in a study of glioma-infiltrating T cells after dendritic cell vaccination. Assay: immunoSEQ multiplex PCR; the TCRdb copy retains only in-frame clones and omits some. The sample lists about 82,000 clones, around 90% occurring once. Sample: blood, taken before dendritic cell vaccination. Receptor source: a human donor with glioblastoma.

This chain joins TRBV5-8 and TRBJ2-4; D is possibly TRBD1 (6 bases). Germline assignment: CDR1 SGHTS and CDR2 YDEGEE. This CDR3 contains 14 residues. Trimming stripped 7 bases from V and 7 bases from J, with 18 bases between. CDR3 DNA sequence: TGTGCCAGCCGGACGGTCAGGGGAAGGAACATTCAGTACTTC. The encoded protein is CASRTVRGRNIQYF.

The CDR3 spells CASSLSREAYNEQFF. The DNA for the CDR3 is TGTGCCAGCAGCTTGAGCAGGGAGGCCTACAATGAGCAGTTCTTC. This chain joins TRBV5-4 and TRBJ2-1; perhaps TRBD2 as D (6 bases). The germline gives CDR1 SGHNT, CDR2 YYREEE (reference sequence). The germline V and J ends were trimmed by 1 base and 2 bases, with 10 bases remaining between them. This CDR3 is 15 amino acids long. Supplemented by reference TRBV5-4 and TRBJ2-1, the full variable domain reads ETGVTQSPTHLIKTRGQQVTLRCSSQSGHNTVSWYQQALGQGPQFIFQYYREEENGRGNFPPRFSGLQFPNYSSELNVNALELDDSALYLCASSLSREAYNEQFFGPGTRLTVL.

The chain recombines TRBV7-9 with TRBJ2-4; 7 bases agree with TRBD2. Unmatched junction bases numbered 10, after V lost 2 bases and J lost 3 bases. Per germline, CDR1 SEHNR and CDR2 FQNEAQ (reference sequence). The CDR3 loop spans 17 amino acids. For the CDR3, the DNA is TGTGCCAGCAGCTTACGGACGGGAGGTAGTGACAAAAACATTCAGTACTTC. It codes for CASSLRTGGSDKNIQYF.

The V gene is TRBV5-1, the J gene TRBJ2-2; D may be TRBD2 (6 bases). The CDR3 is made up of 15 amino acids. V lost 0 bases and J lost 0, with 6 bases in between. CDR1 and CDR2 (germline): SGHRS, YFSETQ. CDR3 region: CASSLGLANTGELFF. The CDR3 nucleotides read TGCGCCAGCAGCTTGGGACTAGCGAACACCGGGGAGCTGTTTTTT.

The J gene is TRBJ1-5, the V gene TRBV27; D is unresolved. The CDR3 runs 13 residues. Trimming left V 6 bases short and J 5 bases short, with 11 bases between. The germline V gene has CDR1 MNHEY and CDR2 SMNVEV (reference sequence). Written as DNA, the CDR3 is TGTGCCAGCAGCCCAACCCGGGATCAGCCCCAGCATTTT. It yields the protein CASSPTRDQPQHF.

The gene calls are TRBV7-8 and TRBJ2-5; 7 bases are shared with TRBD1. Germline assignment: CDR1 SGHVS and CDR2 FQNEAQ. J lost 3 bases, V lost 5 bases, and 9 bases had no gene match. The CDR3 runs to 15 residues. CDR3 nucleotides: TGTGCCAGCAGCAAGATACAGGGGATTAAAGAGACCCAGTACTTC. This translates into CASSKIQGIKETQYF. Together with reference TRBV7-8 and TRBJ2-5, the CDR3 gives the full variable domain: GAGVSQSPRYKVAKRGQDVALRCDPISGHVSLFWYQQALGQGPEFLTYFQNEAQLDKSGLPSDRFFAERPEGSVSTLKIQRTQQEDSAVYLCASSKIQGIKETQYFGPGTRLLVL.

This clone was found a few times. The chain has TRBV5-5 and TRBJ2-1, with 10 bases identical to TRBD1. This CDR3 has 16 residues. After removal of 0 bases from V and 7 bases from J, the junction contained 7 bases not matched to a gene. The germline V gene encodes CDR1 SGHKS and CDR2 YYEKEE (reference sequence). The CDR3 sequence: CASSLGMGQGLNEQFF. CDR3 nucleotide sequence: TGTGCCAGCAGCTTGGGTATGGGACAGGGGTTGAATGAGCAGTTCTTC.

This chain joins TRBV4-1 and TRBJ2-1; 7 nucleotides match TRBD1. The CDR3 spans 17 residues. The V segment lost 0 bases and the J segment 0 bases; nucleotides outside the gene matches: 5. From germline, CDR1 is MGHRA and CDR2 YSYEKL. The CDR3 loop reads CASSQDVYRGSYNEQFF. CDR3 nucleotide sequence: TGCGCCAGCAGCCAAGATGTCTACAGGGGCTCCTACAATGAGCAGTTCTTC.

The rearrangement joins TRBV25-1 to TRBJ1-2; D not resolved. Looked up from germline, CDR1 is MGHDK and CDR2 is SYGVNS. This CDR3 has 15 residues. Trimming stripped 4 bases from V and 2 bases from J, with 14 bases between. In DNA form, the CDR3 reads TGTGCCAGCAGTGCGTCCGGGTGGCAGAACTATGGCTACACCTTC. This sequence encodes CASSASGWQNYGYTF.

On this clone itself: The sample holds other DNA sequences that translate to the same CDR3. CDR3 coding DNA: TGTGCCAGCAGTGTAGCGAGCTCCTATAATTCACCCCTCCACTTT. Translating it yields CASSVASSYNSPLHF. The chain joins TRBV2 to TRBJ1-6; D gene uncertain. The germline CDR1 and CDR2 sequences are SNHLY and FYNNEI. Trimming left V 4 bases short and J 0 bases short, with 7 bases between. The CDR3 runs to 15 residues.

The chain couples TRBV5-1 to TRBJ1-3; 8 bases align to TRBD1. V lost 4 bases and J lost 4; bases outside the gene matches: 4. The germline gives CDR1 SGHRS, CDR2 YFSETQ. The CDR3 is 14 amino acids. The CDR3 DNA reads as TGCGCCAGCAGCACAGGGGGTACCGGAAACACCATATATTTT. Encoded protein: CASSTGGTGNTIYF.

The V and J genes are TRBV5-1 and TRBJ1-1; TRBD1 matches 7 bases. J gave up 1 base and V 4 bases, and 4 bases lay outside the gene matches. The CDR3 extends over 14 amino acids. Germline CDR1 reads SGHRS; CDR2 reads YFSETQ. The CDR3 nucleotides are TGCGCCAGCAGCCAGGGGGACGGGAACACTGAAGCTTTCTTT. Protein: CASSQGDGNTEAFF.

The rearrangement uses TRBV2 and TRBJ2-7, with 9 bases that match TRBD2. Germline V gene lookup returns CDR1 SNHLY and CDR2 FYNNEI. CDR3 length: 14 amino acids. V lost 7 bases to trimming and J lost 6 bases; unmatched junction nucleotides: 10. Here the CDR3 DNA reads TGTGCCAGCAAGATGGGACTAGCAAGTTCCGAGCAGTACTTC. It yields the protein CASKMGLASSEQYF.

This rearrangement joins TRBV5-4 to TRBJ2-1; 9 bases agree with TRBD1. In germline, CDR1 is SGHNT, CDR2 YYREEE (reference sequence). This CDR3 is built from 16 residues. V was pared by 3 bases and J by 0 bases, with 4 bases of the junction left unmatched. Here the CDR3 reads CASSSGQGSSYNEQFF. CDR3 nucleotide sequence: TGTGCCAGCAGCTCAGGACAGGGGAGCTCCTACAATGAGCAGTTCTTC.

This rearrangement joins TRBV30 to TRBJ2-7, with D possibly matching TRBD2 (5 bases). The CDR3 spans 12 residues. The V gene lost 5 bases and the J gene lost 4 bases, with 12 bases spanning the gap. Per germline, CDR1 GTSNPN and CDR2 SVGIG (reference sequence). This CDR3 is CAWGGFAYEQYF. CDR3 coding DNA: TGTGCCTGGGGCGGGTTTGCTTACGAGCAGTACTTC. Drawing the rest from reference TRBV30 and TRBJ2-7, the complete variable domain is SQTIHQWPATLVQPVGSPLSLECTVEGTSNPNLYWYRQAAGRGLQLLFYSVGIGQISSEVPQNLSASRPQDRQFILSSKKLLLSDSGFYLCAWGGFAYEQYFGPGTRLTVT.

CDR3 protein: CASSIRDRAMHGYTF. DNA of the CDR3: TGTGCCAGTAGTATCCGGGACAGGGCCATGCATGGCTACACCTTC. The gene calls are TRBV19 and TRBJ1-2, with 9 bases aligning to TRBD1. Germline V gene sequence: CDR1 LNHDA, CDR2 SQIVND (reference sequence). CDR3 length equals 15 residues. J lost 6 bases, V lost 3 bases, and 8 bases had no gene match. Based on the CDR3 plus reference TRBV19 and TRBJ1-2, the full variable domain is DGGITQSPKYLFRKEGQNVTLSCEQNLNHDAMYWYRQDPGQGLRLIYYSQIVNDFQKGDIAEGYSVSREKKESFPLTVTSAQKNPTAFYLCASSIRDRAMHGYTFGSGTRLTVV.

This chain links TRBV7-9 with TRBJ1-5, with TRBD1 matching over 8 bases. J lost 4 bases, V lost 5 bases, and 7 bases had no gene match. This CDR3 has 15 residues. CDR1 SEHNR and CDR2 FQNEAQ come from the germline V gene (reference sequence). In nucleotides, the CDR3 is TGTGCCAGCAGCAAGGGGACAGGAGGTAATCAGCCCCAGCATTTT. Its protein product is CASSKGTGGNQPQHF. The variable domain in full, completed from reference TRBV7-9 and TRBJ1-5, reads DTGVSQNPRHKITKRGQNVTFRCDPISEHNRLYWYRQTLGQGPEFLTYFQNEAQLEKSRLLSDRFSAERPKGSFSTLEIQRTEQGDSAMYLCASSKGTGGNQPQHFGDGTRLSIL.

V gene TRBV4-1 combines with J gene TRBJ2-3; D might be TRBD1 (6 bases). There are 18 residues in the CDR3. CDR1 is MGHRA, CDR2 YSYEKL, per germline. The germline V and J ends were trimmed by 5 bases and 5 bases, with 26 bases remaining between them. This chain's CDR3 is CASSATSGTPQVGDTQYF. Written as DNA, the CDR3 is TGCGCCAGCAGCGCCACATCCGGGACACCCCAGGTGGGAGATACGCAGTATTTT.

The rearrangement links TRBV5-1 to TRBJ1-1; 7 nucleotides line up with TRBD1. The CDR3 totals 13 residues. The V gene end was trimmed by 5 bases and the J gene end by 7 bases; junction bases not matched to a gene: 8. Germline V gene data show CDR1 as SGHRS and CDR2 as YFSETQ. Here the CDR3 reads CASSPSGTDEAFF. The CDR3 region has the DNA TGCGCCAGCAGTCCATCCGGGACAGATGAAGCTTTCTTT.

In this sample, this clone turned up once. V gene TRBV7-8 combines with J gene TRBJ2-6, with a possible D match to TRBD2 (5 bases). Trimming took 5 bases from V and 0 from J, leaving 17 bases between them. CDR1 is SGHVS and CDR2 is FQNEAQ in the germline V gene. This CDR3 has 18 amino acids. The CDR3 coding sequence is TGTGCCAGCAGCCTTATGAGGGCAGTAGTCTCTGGGGCCAACGTCCTGACTTTC. Protein: CASSLMRAVVSGANVLTF.

This clone was seen once. The CDR3 protein is CASSLDRAGYNEQFF. The DNA of the CDR3 is TGTGCCAGCAGCCTCGACAGGGCCGGTTACAATGAGCAGTTCTTC. V gene TRBV9 combines with J gene TRBJ2-1, with 7 bases aligning to TRBD1. The CDR3 loop spans 15 amino acids. With V trimmed by 4 bases and J by 4 bases, 8 bases remained unmatched. Germline V gives CDR1 SGDLS, CDR2 YYNGEE.

This clone came up once. V usage is TRBV19 and J usage is TRBJ2-1; the match to TRBD2 covers 12 bases. The germline gives CDR1 LNHDA, CDR2 SQIVND (reference sequence). The V segment lost 4 bases and the J segment 7 bases; nucleotides outside the gene matches: 2. The CDR3 runs 14 residues. CDR3 sequence reads: CASSTGTSGNEQFF. The DNA of the CDR3 is TGTGCCAGTAGTACCGGGACTAGCGGGAATGAGCAGTTCTTC.

The chain couples TRBV19 to TRBJ2-3; maybe TRBD1 (6 bases). The CDR3 contains 17 residues. V lost 4 bases and J 3 bases, leaving 20 bases between the germline ends. Per the germline V gene, CDR1 is LNHDA and CDR2 is SQIVND (reference sequence). The chain's CDR3 is CASSTSTGSTRTDTQYF. The CDR3 DNA is TGTGCCAGTAGTACCTCCACAGGGTCGACACGGACAGATACGCAGTATTTT.

As for this clone: At one end, the junction sequence differs from germline, possibly due to a read error. The chain joins TRBV7-7 to TRBJ2-5; 11 bases match TRBD1. The CDR3 covers 15 residues. Germline V gene lookup returns CDR1 SSHAT and CDR2 FNYEAQ (reference sequence). For the CDR3, the DNA is TGTGCTAGCAGCCTTCGGGGACAGGGGGGAGAGACCCAGTACTTC. It is translated as CASSLRGQGGETQYF.

V is TRBV7-9 and J is TRBJ1-1; TRBD1 is a possible D gene (5 bases). Looked up from germline, CDR1 is SEHNR and CDR2 is FQNEAQ (reference sequence). Trimming removed 5 bases at V and 1 base at J, with 11 bases between. This CDR3 is built from 14 residues. CDR3 region: CASSPPGQNTEAFF. The CDR3 DNA sequence: TGTGCCAGCAGCCCCCCCGGACAGAACACTGAAGCTTTCTTT.

V and J are TRBV7-2 and TRBJ1-6; 7 nucleotides agree with TRBD1. The CDR3 runs 15 residues. Losses at the gene ends were 2 bases for V and 7 bases for J; bases not matched to a gene: 5. Germline V gene lookup returns CDR1 SGHTA and CDR2 FQGNSA. CDR3 sequence: CASSLTGDGNSPLHF. In DNA, the CDR3 is TGTGCCAGCAGCTTAACAGGGGATGGGAATTCACCCCTCCACTTT. The whole variable domain, filled in from reference TRBV7-2 and TRBJ1-6, reads GAGVSQSPSNKVTEKGKDVELRCDPISGHTALYWYRQSLGQGLEFLIYFQGNSAPDKSGLPSDRFSAERTGGSVSTLTIQRTQQEDSAVYLCASSLTGDGNSPLHFGNGTRLTVT.

V and J are TRBV18 and TRBJ2-7; 9 positions match TRBD2. The junction had 14 bases not matched to a gene; V was cut back by 0 bases and J by 2 bases. Germline values: CDR1 KGHSH, CDR2 LQKENI. CDR3 length equals 19 residues. The CDR3 is CASSPPASGTKRGTYEQYF. The CDR3, as DNA: TGTGCCAGCTCACCACCGGCTAGCGGGACTAAACGAGGGACCTACGAGCAGTACTTC.

This chain uses TRBV5-1 with TRBJ2-1, with 9 bases matching TRBD2. With V trimmed by 3 bases and J by 3 bases, 7 bases remained unmatched. The CDR3 spans 16 residues. Germline values: CDR1 SGHRS, CDR2 YFSETQ. The CDR3 spells CASSWTSAKGYNEQFF. The CDR3 DNA follows: TGCGCCAGCAGCTGGACTAGCGCCAAGGGCTACAATGAGCAGTTCTTC.

The chain has TRBV9 and TRBJ2-3, with 9 bases matching TRBD2. CDR1 SGDLS and CDR2 YYNGEE come from the germline V gene. The ends lost 4 bases at V and 2 bases at J; junction bases unmatched: 8. The CDR3 totals 16 residues. The CDR3 reads CASSLAGGGATDTQYF. In DNA form, the CDR3 reads TGTGCCAGCAGCCTTGCCGGCGGGGGGGCCACAGATACGCAGTATTTT.

The V and J genes are TRBV2 and TRBJ2-3, with D perhaps matching TRBD1 (5 bases). There are 14 residues in the CDR3. The germline CDR1 and CDR2 sequences are SNHLY and FYNNEI. V lost 5 bases and J lost 0, with 9 bases in between. In nucleotides, the CDR3 is TGTGCCAGCAGTAGACAGCGTAGCACAGATACGCAGTATTTT. It is translated as CASSRQRSTDTQYF.